This T cell receptor beta chain derives from a study of T cells in Graves' hyperthyroidism and ophthalmopathy. TCR beta CDR3 region amplification was performed from RNA transcripts. Carried out on the TCR CDR3, a first-round RT-PCR used the HTBI primer set. MiXCR was run by TCRdb on the multiplex PCR reads, yielding one entry per CDR3 protein. The sample consists of roughly 710,000 distinct CDR3 sequences, under 45% of them appearing once. Uncontrolled infection, other autoimmune disease, pregnancy or lactation disqualified patients from enrolment. This clonotype was seen at least ten times. With 8 bases removed from V and 2 bases from J, the gap between germline ends came to 16 bases. The germline V gene encodes CDR1 WSHSY and CDR2 SAAADI. This CDR3 spans 15 amino acids.

The source material was blood. This receptor was taken from a woman in her 40s with Graves' hyperthyroidism. V usage is TRBV10-2 and J usage is TRBJ1-5, with unresolved D. The CDR3 DNA sequence: TGCGCCAGCGGGGTTGCGGGTGTACGCAATCAGCCCCAGCATTTT. It translates to CASGVAGVRNQPQHF.